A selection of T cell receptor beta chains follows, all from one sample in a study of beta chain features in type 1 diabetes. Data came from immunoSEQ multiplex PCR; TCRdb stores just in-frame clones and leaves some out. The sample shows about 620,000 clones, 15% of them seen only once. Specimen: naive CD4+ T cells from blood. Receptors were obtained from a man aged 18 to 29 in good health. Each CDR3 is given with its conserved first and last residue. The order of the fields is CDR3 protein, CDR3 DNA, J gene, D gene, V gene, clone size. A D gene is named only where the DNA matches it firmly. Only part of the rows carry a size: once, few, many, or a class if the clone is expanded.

CASSFATGDGNTEAFF,TGTGCCAGCAGCTTTGCGACAGGGGATGGGAACACTGAAGCTTTCTTT,TRBJ1-1,TRBD1,TRBV7-9,few
CASSFGRARNQPQHF,TGTGCCAGCAGCTTCGGTAGGGCACGCAATCAGCCCCAGCATTTT,TRBJ1-5,.,TRBV7-2,.
CASSAQGALGGYTF,TGTGCCAGCAGCGCACAGGGGGCGCTCGGTGGCTACACCTTC,TRBJ1-2,TRBD1,TRBV5-4,few
CASSYSASTDTQYF,TGTGCCAGCAGTTATTCAGCTAGCACAGATACGCAGTATTTT,TRBJ2-3,.,TRBV6-5,few
CASSVGGQEGETQYF,TGTGCCAGCAGCGTAGGCGGACAGGAGGGCGAGACCCAGTACTTC,TRBJ2-5,.,TRBV9,.
CASSLGLDYEQYF,TGTGCCAGCAGCTTGGGACTAGACTACGAGCAGTACTTC,TRBJ2-7,.,TRBV5-4,few
CASRGQRGNEQFF,TGTGCCAGCAGGGGACAGAGGGGCAATGAGCAGTTCTTC,TRBJ2-1,TRBD1,TRBV6-1,few
CASSQDFPQTPLHF,TGTGCCAGCAGCCAAGATTTTCCTCAGACACCCCTCCACTTT,TRBJ1-6,.,TRBV4-2,.
CASRGQVNQPQHF,TGTGCCAGCAGAGGACAAGTCAATCAGCCCCAGCATTTT,TRBJ1-5,.,TRBV19,.
CASTDRINEKLFF,TGTGCCAGCACCGACAGAATTAATGAAAAACTGTTTTTT,TRBJ1-4,.,TRBV25-1,few
CASSLERVAFSYEQYF,TGCGCCAGCAGCTTGGAACGGGTGGCATTCTCCTACGAGCAGTACTTC,TRBJ2-7,.,TRBV5-1,few
CASVPTGGARTQYF,TGTGCCAGCGTACCTACAGGGGGCGCGCGGACCCAGTACTTC,TRBJ2-5,TRBD1,TRBV7-9,.
CASSPAYEQYF,TGTGCCAGCAGTCCAGCCTACGAGCAGTACTTC,TRBJ2-7,.,TRBV28,.
CASRDRDRGVF,TGTGCCAGCAGGGACCGGGACAGGGGGGTCTTC,TRBJ2-1,TRBD1,TRBV25-1,.
CASSEAGGPTDTQYF,TGTGCCAGCAGTGAAGCGGGAGGGCCCACAGATACGCAGTATTTT,TRBJ2-3,TRBD2,TRBV6-1,few
CASSFRDRGGNSNQPQHF,TGTGCCAGCAGCTTTCGGGACAGGGGAGGGAATAGCAATCAGCCCCAGCATTTT,TRBJ1-5,TRBD1,TRBV5-4,.
CASSQVGGGNTDTQYF,TGTGCCAGCAGCCAAGTTGGCGGGGGTAACACAGATACGCAGTATTTT,TRBJ2-3,TRBD2,TRBV14,.
CASSIGTSGGKQYF,TGTGCCAGCAGTATCGGGACTAGCGGGGGGAAGCAGTACTTC,TRBJ2-7,TRBD2,TRBV27,few
CASSPVTTGPGVPFF,TGTGCCAGCTCACCCGTAACGACAGGCCCGGGCGTCCCGTTTTTT,TRBJ1-4,.,TRBV18,.
CSARTGTANTEAFF,TGCAGCGCCCGAACCGGGACGGCGAACACTGAAGCTTTCTTT,TRBJ1-1,.,TRBV29-1,few
CASSFRTSFNEQFF,TGTGCCAGCAGCTTTAGGACTAGCTTTAATGAGCAGTTCTTC,TRBJ2-1,TRBD2,TRBV7-9,few
CASSQVSGQSNQPQHF,TGTGCCAGCAGCCAAGTGTCCGGACAGAGCAATCAGCCCCAGCATTTT,TRBJ1-5,.,TRBV4-2,.
CASSLIRNNRGISYEQYF,TGTGCCAGCAGCCTTATCCGGAACAACAGGGGGATCTCCTACGAGCAGTACTTC,TRBJ2-7,TRBD1,TRBV28,.
CASSPGQGNSPLHF,TGTGCCAGCAGCCCGGGACAGGGTAATTCACCCCTCCACTTT,TRBJ1-6,TRBD1,TRBV28,.
CAWSVGLAETQYF,TGTGCCTGGAGTGTGGGTCTAGCGGAGACCCAGTACTTC,TRBJ2-5,.,TRBV30,.
CASSLVRRGTYEQYF,TGCGCCAGCAGCTTGGTTCGCCGGGGGACCTACGAGCAGTACTTC,TRBJ2-7,.,TRBV5-1,.
CAISESPIDSLEGYEQYF,TGTGCCATCAGTGAGTCCCCGATCGACAGTTTAGAGGGCTACGAGCAGTACTTC,TRBJ2-7,.,TRBV10-3,.
CASSPPRGGRIDIQYF,TGCGCCAGCAGCCCCCCTCGGGGAGGGCGAATAGACATTCAGTACTTC,TRBJ2-4,TRBD2,TRBV4-1,few
CASSVQGSGEQYF,TGCGCCAGCAGCGTTCAGGGTTCGGGCGAGCAGTACTTC,TRBJ2-7,.,TRBV5-1,few
CASSHYKRGQMFYGYTF,TGTGCCAGCAGCCATTACAAACGCGGACAGATGTTCTATGGCTACACCTTC,TRBJ1-2,.,TRBV5-4,.
CASSFVGQNNEQFF,TGCGCCAGCAGCTTTGTGGGACAGAACAATGAGCAGTTCTTC,TRBJ2-1,TRBD1,TRBV5-1,.
CASSVSSRGHRRLNYGYTF,TGTGCCAGCAGCGTATCTAGTAGGGGACACAGACGACTTAACTATGGCTACACCTTC,TRBJ1-2,.,TRBV9,.
CASSLRISDESGNTIYF,TGTGCCAGCAGCTTGCGGATCTCTGACGAGTCTGGAAACACCATATATTTT,TRBJ1-3,.,TRBV13,.
CASSLGGRASEYF,TGTGCCAGCAGCTTAGGTGGTAGGGCCAGTGAGTACTTC,TRBJ2-7,.,TRBV7-9,.